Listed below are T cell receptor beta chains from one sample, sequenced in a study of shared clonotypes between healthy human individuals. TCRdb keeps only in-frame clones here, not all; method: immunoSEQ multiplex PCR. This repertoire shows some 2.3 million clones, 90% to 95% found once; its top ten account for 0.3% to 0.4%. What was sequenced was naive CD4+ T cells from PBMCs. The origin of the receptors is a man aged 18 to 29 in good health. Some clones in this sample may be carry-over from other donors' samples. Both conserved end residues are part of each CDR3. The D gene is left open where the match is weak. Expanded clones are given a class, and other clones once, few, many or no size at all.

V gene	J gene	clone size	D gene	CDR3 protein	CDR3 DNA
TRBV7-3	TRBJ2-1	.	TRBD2	CASSPGLAENNEQFF	TGTGCCAGCAGCCCCGGCCTAGCGGAGAACAATGAGCAGTTCTTC
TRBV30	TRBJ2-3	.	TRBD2	CACPGLANAADTQYF	TGTGCCTGTCCGGGACTAGCGAACGCCGCGGATACGCAGTATTTT
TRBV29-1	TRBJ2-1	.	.	CSARQLSAQNEQFF	TGCAGCGCCCGTCAACTAAGTGCCCAAAATGAGCAGTTCTTC
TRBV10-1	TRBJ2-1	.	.	CASSESGRTDNEQFF	TGCGCCAGCAGTGAGTCGGGACGGACAGACAATGAGCAGTTCTTC
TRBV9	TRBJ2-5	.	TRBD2	CASSQFAGGGGEETQYF	TGTGCCAGCAGCCAATTCGCTGGCGGCGGGGGGGAAGAGACCCAGTACTTC
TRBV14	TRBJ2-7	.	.	CASSQDWAARGEQYF	TGTGCCAGCAGCCAAGATTGGGCCGCTAGGGGAGAGCAGTACTTC
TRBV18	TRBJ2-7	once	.	CASSPRVGDEQYF	TGTGCCAGCTCACCACGGGTCGGGGACGAGCAGTACTTC
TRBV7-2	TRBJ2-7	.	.	CASSTRQGLPAYEQYF	TGTGCCAGCAGCACTCGACAGGGACTGCCCGCCTACGAGCAGTACTTC
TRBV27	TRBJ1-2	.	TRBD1	CASSSSDRVYGYTF	TGTGCCAGCAGTTCCTCGGACAGGGTCTATGGCTACACCTTC
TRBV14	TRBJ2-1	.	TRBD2	CASSRGPSGRYNEQFF	TGTGCCAGCAGCCGAGGTCCGAGCGGGAGGTACAATGAGCAGTTCTTC
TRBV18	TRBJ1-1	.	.	CASSPGHSNTEAFF	TGTGCCAGCTCACCAGGGCATTCGAACACTGAAGCCTTCTTT
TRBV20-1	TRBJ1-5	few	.	CSASVLQSQHF	TGCAGTGCTAGTGTCCTTCAGTCCCAGCATTTT
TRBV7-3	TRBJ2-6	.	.	CASSPDRNSGANVLTF	TGTGCCAGCAGCCCTGACAGAAACTCTGGGGCCAACGTCCTGACTTTC
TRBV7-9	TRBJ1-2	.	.	CASSSPPPAGVYGYTF	TGTGCCAGCAGCTCCCCGCCCCCGGCCGGCGTCTATGGCTACACCTTC
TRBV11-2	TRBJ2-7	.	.	CASSRATPRDTAYEQYF	TGTGCCAGCAGCAGGGCTACTCCTAGAGATACGGCCTACGAGCAGTACTTC
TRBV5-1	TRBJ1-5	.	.	CASSLVGGPSNQPQHF	TGCGCCAGCAGCTTGGTAGGGGGGCCAAGCAATCAGCCCCAGCATTTT
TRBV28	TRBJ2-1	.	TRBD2	CASSLLPAGVGNEQFF	TGTGCCAGCAGTTTATTACCAGCGGGAGTCGGAAATGAGCAGTTCTTC
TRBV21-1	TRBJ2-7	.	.	CASSRGQGSYEQYF	TGTGCCAGCAGCAGAGGTCAGGGTTCCTACGAGCAGTACTTC
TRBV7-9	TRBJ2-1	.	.	CASSPKYNEQFF	TGTGCCAGCAGTCCGAAATACAATGAGCAGTTCTTC
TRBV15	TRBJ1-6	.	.	CATSGSDRGNSPLHF	TGTGCCACCAGCGGGTCAGACAGAGGAAATTCACCCCTCCACTTT
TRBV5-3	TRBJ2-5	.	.	CARSLSGSLEGETQYF	TGTGCCAGAAGCTTAAGCGGGTCCCTCGAAGGAGAGACCCAGTACTTC
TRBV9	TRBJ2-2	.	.	CASSRDGRNTGELFF	TGTGCCAGCAGCAGGGACGGGCGGAACACCGGGGAGCTGTTTTTT
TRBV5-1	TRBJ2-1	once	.	CASSLDSYYNEQFF	TGCGCCAGCAGCTTGGACTCTTACTACAATGAGCAGTTCTTC
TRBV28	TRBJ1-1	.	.	CASSLTMNTEAFF	TGTGCCAGCAGTTTGACCATGAACACTGAAGCTTTCTTT
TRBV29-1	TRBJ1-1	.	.	CSVSPGNTEAFF	TGCAGCGTTAGCCCGGGGAACACTGAAGCTTTCTTT
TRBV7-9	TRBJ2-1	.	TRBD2	CASSLAPRLAGSSYNEQFF	TGTGCCAGCAGCTTAGCGCCAAGACTAGCGGGAAGCTCCTACAATGAGCAGTTCTTC
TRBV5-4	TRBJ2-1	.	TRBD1	CASSMGQLYNEQFF	TGTGCCAGCAGCATGGGACAGCTCTACAATGAGCAGTTCTTC
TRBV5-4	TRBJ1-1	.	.	CASSHAEGGNTEAFF	TGTGCCAGCAGCCACGCGGAAGGGGGGAACACTGAAGCTTTCTTT
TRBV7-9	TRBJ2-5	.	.	CASSLSRETQYF	TGTGCCAGCAGCTTATCTAGGGAGACCCAGTACTTC
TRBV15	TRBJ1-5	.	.	CATGKRNQPQHF	TGTGCCACCGGGAAACGAAATCAGCCCCAGCATTTT
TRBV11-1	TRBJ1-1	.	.	CASSPQAGRDTEAFF	TGTGCCAGCAGCCCTCAGGCAGGGCGGGACACTGAAGCTTTCTTT
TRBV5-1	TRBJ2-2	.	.	CASSDSGNTGELFF	TGCGCCAGCAGCGATAGCGGGAACACCGGGGAGCTGTTTTTT
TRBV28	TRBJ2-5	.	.	CASSHGVAEKETQYF	TGTGCCAGCAGTCACGGGGTAGCGGAGAAAGAGACCCAGTACTTC
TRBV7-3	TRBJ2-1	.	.	CASSLRQGAYNEQFF	TGTGCCAGCAGCTTAAGGCAGGGAGCATACAATGAGCAGTTCTTC
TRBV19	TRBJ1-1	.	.	CASSIFPSSGLNTEAFF	TGTGCCAGTAGTATTTTCCCCTCCTCAGGGCTGAACACTGAAGCTTTCTTT
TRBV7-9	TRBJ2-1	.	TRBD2	CASSITTSGSLGGNEQFF	TGTGCCAGCAGCATTACGACTAGCGGGAGCTTGGGGGGGAATGAGCAGTTCTTC
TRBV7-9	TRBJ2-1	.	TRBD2	CASSPERSSGSNEQFF	TGTGCCAGCAGCCCAGAGCGGTCTAGCGGGAGCAATGAGCAGTTCTTC
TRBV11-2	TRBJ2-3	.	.	CASSLRGVSDTQYF	TGTGCCAGCAGCCTCCGAGGAGTATCGGATACGCAGTATTTT
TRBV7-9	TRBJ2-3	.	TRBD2	CASSLTGTSGRDTQYF	TGTGCCAGCAGCTTAACCGGGACTAGCGGGAGAGATACGCAGTATTTT
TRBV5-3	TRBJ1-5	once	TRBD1	CARSAGTGTDQPQHF	TGTGCCAGAAGCGCCGGGACAGGGACCGATCAGCCCCAGCATTTT
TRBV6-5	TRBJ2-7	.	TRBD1	CASRTDRGTWEQYF	TGTGCCAGCAGAACAGACAGGGGGACCTGGGAGCAGTACTTC
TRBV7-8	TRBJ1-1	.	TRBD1	CASSRVRDRVEAFF	TGTGCCAGCAGCCGTGTCCGGGACAGGGTTGAAGCTTTCTTT
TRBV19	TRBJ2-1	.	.	CASSILAADNEQFF	TGTGCCAGTAGTATATTAGCAGCTGACAATGAGCAGTTCTTC
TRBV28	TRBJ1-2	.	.	CASSTLYGGYTF	TGTGCCAGCAGTACTTTATATGGCGGCTACACCTTC
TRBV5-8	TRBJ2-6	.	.	CASSPGNSGANVLTF	TGTGCCAGCAGCCCTGGAAATTCTGGGGCCAACGTCCTGACTTTC
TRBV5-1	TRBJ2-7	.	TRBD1	CASSLLQGHYEQYF	TGCGCCAGCAGCTTACTACAGGGGCACTACGAGCAGTACTTC
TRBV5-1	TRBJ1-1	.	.	CASSLEGTTEAFF	TGCGCCAGCAGCTTGGAGGGGACCACTGAAGCTTTCTTT
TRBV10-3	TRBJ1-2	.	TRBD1	CAISESIDRAQGYTF	TGTGCCATCAGTGAGTCGATCGACAGGGCTCAAGGCTACACCTTC
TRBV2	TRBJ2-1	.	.	CASGGGLTYNEQFF	TGTGCCAGTGGAGGCGGGCTAACCTACAATGAGCAGTTCTTC
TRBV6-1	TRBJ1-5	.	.	CASTDRRGDQPQHF	TGTGCCAGCACCGATAGAAGGGGGGATCAGCCCCAGCATTTT
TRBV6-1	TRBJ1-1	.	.	CASSERVNYEPEAFF	TGTGCCAGCAGTGAAAGGGTCAACTACGAACCTGAAGCTTTCTTT
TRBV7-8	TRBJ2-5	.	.	CASSASLAQETQYF	TGTGCCAGCAGCGCGAGCTTAGCGCAAGAGACCCAGTACTTC
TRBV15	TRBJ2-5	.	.	CATSRGTGQLQETQYF	TGTGCCACCAGCAGAGGAACTGGACAGCTCCAAGAGACCCAGTACTTC